A single sample gave rise to the 9 T cell receptor beta chains below, sequenced in a study of T-cell reconstitution after alpha-beta-depleted transplantation in children. Unique molecular identifiers tagged the TCRbeta library. TCRdb ran MiXCR on the PCR reads and lists one entry per CDR3 protein. Found here are more than 45,000 distinct CDR3 sequences, around 53% of them singletons; the top ten hold less than 45%. The source material was peripheral blood, sampled before TCRalphabeta/CD19-depleted stem cell transplant. These receptor sequences come from a boy under three years old with SCID, due to receive a stem cell transplant.

The J gene is TRBJ1-1, the V gene TRBV20-1; no reliable D call. Trimming cost V 0 bases and J 0 bases, with 5 bases left between them. The CDR3 has 13 residues. Germline-derived CDR1 and CDR2 are DFQATT and SNEGSKA (reference sequence). The CDR3 protein is CSARDRVNTEAFF. CDR3 in DNA: TGCAGTGCTAGAGATCGGGTGAACACTGAAGCTTTCTTT.

This clonotype was detected only a few times. J is TRBJ1-5 and V is TRBV7-2, with a tentative D call TRBD1 (5 bases). This CDR3 has 15 amino acids. CDR1 is SGHTA and CDR2 is FQGNSA in the germline V gene. V shed 4 bases and J shed 0 bases, with 10 bases lying between them. This chain's CDR3 is CASSWRGVSNQPQHF. The CDR3 DNA sequence: TGTGCCAGCAGCTGGCGGGGGGTTAGCAATCAGCCCCAGCATTTT.

This clonotype was seen a few times. J is TRBJ1-1 and V is TRBV29-1, with TRBD1 matching over 11 bases. The CDR3 is 14 residues long. Per germline, CDR1 SQVTM and CDR2 ANQGSEA. J gave up 6 bases and V 0 bases, and 3 bases lay outside the gene matches. The CDR3: CSVEDRGQGAEAFF. DNA for the CDR3: TGCAGCGTTGAAGATCGGGGACAGGGGGCTGAAGCTTTCTTT.

The chain couples TRBV20-1 to TRBJ2-7; perhaps TRBD2 as D (5 bases). The germline V gene has CDR1 DFQATT and CDR2 SNEGSKA (reference sequence). Deletions cut 7 bases from V and 0 bases from J, with 16 bases between. The CDR3 is 14 residues long. In DNA form, the CDR3 reads TGCAGTGTAACAGCGGATTATAGCTCCTACGAGCAGTACTTC. This codes for CSVTADYSSYEQYF.

The chain recombines TRBV7-2 with TRBJ2-1; TRBD2 agrees at 7 bases. This CDR3 is 15 amino acids long. CDR1 is SGHTA, CDR2 FQGNSA, per germline. The junction had 6 bases not matched to a gene; V was cut back by 4 bases and J by 3 bases. CDR3 nucleotides: TGTGCCAGCAGCTCGGGGCGGGGGTTCTACAATGAGCAGTTCTTC. It encodes CASSSGRGFYNEQFF.

This clonotype was seen only a few times. The chain couples TRBV7-9 to TRBJ2-6; D gene uncertain. Trimming shortened V by 0 bases and J by 4 bases, and 10 bases separated the two germline ends. Germline lookup yields CDR1 SEHNR and CDR2 FQNEAQ (reference sequence). The CDR3 spans 16 residues. Written as DNA, the CDR3 is TGTGCCAGCAGCTTAGCCAGACGAGCAGGGGCCAACGTCCTGACTTTC. It encodes CASSLARRAGANVLTF.

This clonotype was picked up a small number of times. V is TRBV6-1 and J is TRBJ2-7; 10 positions agree with TRBD1. CDR3 length equals 14 residues. Germline lookup yields CDR1 MNHNS and CDR2 SASEGT. The V segment lost 1 base and the J segment 3 bases; nucleotides outside the gene matches: 0. The CDR3 here is CASSEGTGGYEQYF. Written as DNA, the CDR3 is TGTGCCAGCAGTGAAGGGACAGGGGGCTACGAGCAGTACTTC.

CDR3 residues: CASSLTGDSSYEQYF. CDR3 coding DNA: TGTGCCAGCAGTCTGACCGGGGACAGCTCCTACGAGCAGTACTTC. V and J are TRBV27 and TRBJ2-7; TRBD1 matches 7 bases. The CDR3 runs to 15 residues. Germline V gene data show CDR1 as MNHEY and CDR2 as SMNVEV (reference sequence). Trimming removed 5 bases from V and 0 bases from J; junction bases left unmatched: 7.

The table lists this clonotype with a few counts. The chain joins TRBV28 to TRBJ2-7; possibly TRBD2 for D (5 bases). The CDR3 spans 12 residues. Deletions cut 6 bases from V and 3 bases from J, with 9 bases between. Germline V gene data show CDR1 as MDHEN and CDR2 as SYDVKM. CDR3 sequence (DNA): TGTGCCAGCAGCCCTGCGGGCTACGAGCAGTACTTC. It encodes CASSPAGYEQYF.